This TCR beta chain emerged from a study of blood T cell repertoires in COVID-19. At the level of the study: There were acute and convalescent COVID-19 samples, and they came from the United States, Italy and Spain.

Those enrolled, adults aged 18 to 89 years, came from roughly 23 US areas. Which cohort a participant joined came from the clinical history participants gave. Assay used: immunoSEQ multiplex PCR; TCRdb lists only in-frame clones, some missing. The data contain hundreds of thousands of clones, around 90% of them seen just once; the ten biggest clones take up around 1%. The TCR comes from a man aged 50-59 years who had been exposed to COVID-19. Sequencing used PBMCs or T cells enriched from blood (not recorded which).

The CDR3 reads CASSLAPGLAGTDTQYF. CDR3 coding DNA: TGCGCCAGCAGCTTGGCCCCGGGACTAGCTGGAACAGATACGCAGTATTTT. The chain is built from TRBV5-1 and TRBJ2-3; 9 bases map to TRBD2. CDR1 and CDR2 from the germline V gene are SGHRS and YFSETQ. V lost 0 bases and J lost 3; bases outside the gene matches: 8. The CDR3 sequence is 17 residues long.